This TCR beta chain derives from a study of T cell changes during pregnancy in multiple sclerosis. Measured with immunoSEQ multiplex PCR; TCRdb has only the in-frame clones, and not every one. This sample has 65,000 to 95,000 clones, with approximately 89% found just once. CDR3 length equals 14 residues. Germline lookup yields CDR1 SEHNR and CDR2 FQNEAQ (reference sequence). The germline V and J ends were trimmed by 3 bases and 4 bases, with 12 bases remaining between them. This receptor was obtained from a female donor with multiple sclerosis, enrolled in a pregnancy study. Material: peripheral blood, obtained before pregnancy. The chain joins TRBV7-9 to TRBJ1-1; D is uncertain. The CDR3 DNA is TGTGCCAGCAGCTTGATAATGGCGGGCACTGAAGCTTTCTTT. Translation gives CASSLIMAGTEAFF. Full variable domain (outside the CDR3, taken from reference TRBV7-9 and TRBJ1-1): DTGVSQNPRHKITKRGQNVTFRCDPISEHNRLYWYRQTLGQGPEFLTYFQNEAQLEKSRLLSDRFSAERPKGSFSTLEIQRTEQGDSAMYLCASSLIMAGTEAFFGQGTRLTVV.